The 19 T cell receptor beta chains reported below all come from one sample, sequenced in a study of regulatory T cells in long-lasting Graves disease. This sample's time point: newly diagnosed GD, antithyroid drugs for less than 3 months. TCR sequences were obtained from RNA taken from PBMCs. Researchers made TCR beta libraries by using iRepertoire HTBI primers and running Arm-PCR on CDR3 regions. Via MiXCR, TCRdb re-called the multiplex PCR reads, giving one row per CDR3 protein. The table records 510,000 or so distinct CDR3 sequences, approximately 12% of them present only once. This same sample was also taken into another study, of T cells in Graves' hyperthyroidism and ophthalmopathy.

The source material was peripheral blood mononuclear cells (PBMCs), sampled at new diagnosis, from a patient treated with antithyroid drugs. These receptors originate from a woman younger than 45 with Graves disease.

This clonotype appeared many times. The chain uses TRBV7-8 and TRBJ2-1; the match to TRBD2 covers 7 bases. V lost 5 bases and J lost 0; bases outside the gene matches: 10. This CDR3 is built from 17 residues. Germline loops: CDR1 SGHVS, CDR2 FQNEAQ. Written as DNA, the CDR3 is TGTGCCAGCAGCCAAGGCCCTAGCGGAAACTCCTACAATGAGCAGTTCTTC. Encoded protein: CASSQGPSGNSYNEQFF. Together with reference TRBV7-8 and TRBJ2-1, the CDR3 gives the full variable domain: GAGVSQSPRYKVAKRGQDVALRCDPISGHVSLFWYQQALGQGPEFLTYFQNEAQLDKSGLPSDRFFAERPEGSVSTLKIQRTQQEDSAVYLCASSQGPSGNSYNEQFFGPGTRLTVL.

Comment on this clonotype: The conserved closing phenylalanine or tryptophan is absent in this CDR3, likely reflecting a read error. The chain recombines TRBV7-2 with TRBJ2-7; D unresolved. Trimming cost V 1 base and J 3 bases, with 10 bases left between them. Germline CDR1 and CDR2: SGHTA and FQGNSA. The CDR3 spans 14 residues. CDR3 residues: CASSLEGKSYEQYL. In DNA, the CDR3 is TGTGCCAGCAGCTTAGAAGGGAAAAGCTACGAGCAGTACCTC.

This clonotype was detected many times. J is TRBJ2-7 and V is TRBV5-1; 9 bases line up with TRBD1. This CDR3 is 16 amino acids long. CDR1 and CDR2 (germline): SGHRS, YFSETQ. V was clipped by 4 bases and J by 6 bases; unmatched bases: 14. The CDR3 loop reads CASSLTPRTGVREQYF. The CDR3 coding sequence is TGCGCCAGCAGCCTGACGCCCAGGACAGGGGTTCGCGAGCAGTACTTC.

Only one count was recorded for this clonotype. The chain has TRBV18 and TRBJ2-5, with D maybe TRBD2 (6 bases). The J call is in doubt because the DNA end fits TRBJ2-1 better. The CDR3 runs 15 residues. Germline V gene lookup returns CDR1 KGHSH and CDR2 LQKENI. DNA of the CDR3: TGTGCCAGCTCACCACCGTTGGGAGGTGGGAATGAGCAGTTCTTC. Translated: CASSPPLGGGNEQFF.

In its sample, this clonotype was seen many times. The chain joins TRBV6-5 to TRBJ1-1; 10 nucleotides match TRBD1. Germline V CDR1 and CDR2: MNHEY, SVGAGI. The CDR3 consists of 18 residues. V dropped 3 bases and J dropped 4; count of bases not matched to a gene: 14. The CDR3 sequence: CASSYLGPGQGFATEAFF. The CDR3 nucleotides are TGTGCCAGCAGTTATCTAGGACCGGGACAGGGGTTTGCCACTGAAGCTTTCTTT.

This clonotype was counted many times. The chain has TRBV2 and TRBJ2-2; 13 positions agree with TRBD2. Germline-derived CDR1 and CDR2 are SNHLY and FYNNEI. The junction had 3 bases not matched to a gene; V was cut back by 5 bases and J by 0 bases. The CDR3 contains 17 residues. The chain's CDR3 is CASSLTSGRPNTGELFF. The CDR3 nucleotides read TGTGCCAGCAGTCTGACTAGCGGGAGGCCGAACACCGGGGAGCTGTTTTTT.

Many counts were recorded for this clonotype. This chain joins TRBV2 and TRBJ2-1; D is unresolved. Trimming pared 4 bases from V and 8 bases from J, leaving 6 bases between. The CDR3 has 11 amino acids. Germline V lookup: CDR1 SNHLY, CDR2 FYNNEI. CDR3 in amino acids: CASSAKHEQFF. The CDR3 DNA reads as TGTGCCAGCAGTGCGAAGCATGAGCAGTTCTTC. The complete variable domain, with remaining parts taken from reference TRBV2 and TRBJ2-1, reads EPEVTQTPSHQVTQMGQEVILRCVPISNHLYFYWYRQILGQKVEFLVSFYNNEISEKSEIFDDQFSVERPDGSNFTLKIRSTKLEDSAMYFCASSAKHEQFFGPGTRLTVL.

This clonotype was picked up many times. The DNA of the CDR3 is TGTGCCACCAGTGATTCCGGCCTGGACAGGGTAGCCTACAATGAGCAGTTCTTC. Protein product: CATSDSGLDRVAYNEQFF. This chain links TRBV24-1 with TRBJ2-1; 8 bases are shared with TRBD1. Trimming at V came to 2 bases and at J to 2 bases, leaving 10 bases not matched to a gene. CDR1 is KGHDR, CDR2 SFDVKD, per germline. The CDR3 extends over 18 amino acids.

This clonotype was recorded many times. The rearrangement joins TRBV9 to TRBJ2-7; possible D gene TRBD1, 6 bases. The V gene lost 3 bases and the J gene lost 5 bases, with 24 bases spanning the gap. Germline V gene data show CDR1 as SGDLS and CDR2 as YYNGEE. This CDR3 spans 17 amino acids. The CDR3 is CASSASRQVTFGDEQYF. In DNA form, the CDR3 reads TGTGCCAGCAGCGCAAGCCGACAGGTAACCTTCGGCGACGAGCAGTACTTC.

In its sample, this clonotype was seen many times. The genes are TRBV19 and TRBJ1-1; D is ambiguous. Germline CDR1 is LNHDA and CDR2 is SQIVND (reference sequence). V lost 6 bases to trimming and J lost 2 bases, with 13 bases between them. The CDR3 spans 14 residues. The DNA of the CDR3 is TGTGCCAGTAGAGTCAAACTACCTAACACTGAAGCTTTCTTT. Protein sequence: CASRVKLPNTEAFF.

About this clonotype: The limits of the CDR3 on the DNA are not certain, so only TCRdb's listed CDR3 is given. The J gene is TRBJ2-7, the V gene TRBV4-3; the DNA was not compared with TRBD1, the D call given in the table. Per the germline V gene, CDR1 is LGHNA and CDR2 is YSLEER. Ends included, the CDR3 has 17 residues. CDR3 residues: CASSQEIWERDSYEQYF.

This clonotype appeared many times. This chain uses TRBV4-3 with TRBJ2-7, with TRBD1 identical over 10 bases. Germline CDR1 reads LGHNA; CDR2 reads YSLEER. The CDR3 runs 18 residues. J lost 1 base, V lost 0 bases, and 9 bases had no gene match. CDR3 sequence reads: CASSQDVFKGQGSYEQYF. The CDR3 DNA reads as TGCGCCAGCAGCCAAGATGTGTTTAAGGGACAGGGGTCCTACGAGCAGTACTTC.

This clonotype was counted at least ten times. The rearrangement joins TRBV11-3 to TRBJ2-1; D is possibly TRBD1 or TRBD2 (6 bases each). Between the trimmed V and J ends, which lost 1 base and 1 base, there was a span of 8 bases. CDR3 length: 15 amino acids. CDR1 SGHNT and CDR2 YENEEA come from the germline V gene. The CDR3 nucleotides are TGTGCCAGCAGCTTAGGGGGGGCGTCCTACAATGAGCAGTTCTTC. Translation: CASSLGGASYNEQFF.

Only a few counts were recorded for this clonotype. The CDR3, as DNA: TGCAGCGTTGATGTCGGGCAGGGATTGAACACTGAAGCTTTCTTT. It is translated as CSVDVGQGLNTEAFF. This chain connects TRBV29-1 to TRBJ1-1, with a possible D match to TRBD1 (5 bases). The CDR3 covers 15 residues. Trimming cost V 3 bases and J 0 bases, with 14 bases left between them. From germline, CDR1 is SQVTM and CDR2 ANQGSEA.

This clonotype was observed at least ten times. The chain carries TRBV2 and TRBJ2-7, with 8 positions matching TRBD1. J lost 6 bases, V lost 3 bases, and 10 bases had no gene match. This CDR3 spans 15 amino acids. Germline V gene data show CDR1 as SNHLY and CDR2 as FYNNEI. CDR3 amino acids: CASSDVQGAFFEQYF. CDR3 nucleotides: TGTGCCAGCAGTGATGTGCAGGGGGCGTTTTTCGAGCAGTACTTC.

V gene TRBV2 combines with J gene TRBJ2-7; 10 bases match TRBD2. CDR3 length equals 17 residues. V lost 7 bases to trimming and J lost 3 bases; unmatched junction nucleotides: 15. Germline lookup yields CDR1 SNHLY and CDR2 FYNNEI. The CDR3 DNA sequence: TGTGCCAGCATGCTCGCTAGCGGGAGAATCGGCGGCTACGAGCAGTACTTC. This translates into CASMLASGRIGGYEQYF.

This clonotype was detected many times. V is TRBV11-2 and J is TRBJ2-3; TRBD1 aligns across 10 bases. CDR3 length: 15 amino acids. Per germline, CDR1 SGHAT and CDR2 FQNNGV. V gave up 4 bases and J gave up 1 base; unmatched junction bases: 2. CDR3 sequence: CASSSGTGGTDTQYF. DNA for the CDR3: TGTGCCAGCAGCTCCGGGACAGGGGGCACAGATACGCAGTATTTT.

This clonotype was counted a few times. This chain uses TRBV15 with TRBJ2-7; TRBD1 matches 8 bases. V shed 0 bases and J 5 bases; nucleotides not matched to a gene: 12. The CDR3 length is 17 residues. Per the germline V gene, CDR1 is LNHNV and CDR2 is YYDKDF (reference sequence). CDR3: CATSRELPDRGVHEQYF. DNA of the CDR3: TGTGCCACCAGCAGAGAGTTACCCGACAGGGGCGTTCACGAGCAGTACTTC.

This clonotype was seen repeatedly, ten times or more. This chain uses TRBV3-1 with TRBJ2-2; 10 positions agree with TRBD2. Germline V gene lookup returns CDR1 LGHDT and CDR2 YNNKEL (reference sequence). The CDR3 has 16 residues. Losses at the gene ends were 0 bases for V and 6 bases for J; bases not matched to a gene: 4. CDR3 amino acids: CASSQDPSGRSGELFF. The CDR3 DNA sequence: TGTGCCAGCAGCCAAGATCCTAGCGGGAGATCCGGGGAGCTGTTTTTT.